The 18 T cell receptor beta chains presented below share a single source sample, sequenced in a study of T cells in Graves' hyperthyroidism and ophthalmopathy. From RNA transcripts, TCR beta CDR3 regions were amplified. HTBI primers drove first-round RT-PCR of the TCR CDR3. TCRdb analysed the multiplex PCR reads with MiXCR anew, one entry per CDR3 protein. The table lists 94,000 or so distinct CDR3 sequences, roughly 56% of them singletons. The sequencing sample was made of blood. The source is a woman in her forties with Graves' hyperthyroidism.

The J gene is TRBJ2-6, the V gene TRBV29-1, with TRBD2 matching over 7 bases. The CDR3 length is 15 residues. Germline CDR1 reads SQVTM; CDR2 reads ANQGSEA. The V and J ends lost 3 bases and 4 bases, in that order; junction bases with no gene match: 6. The CDR3 coding sequence is TGCAGCGTTGACGGGGGAGGGCCGGGGGCCAACGTCCTGACTTTC. It encodes CSVDGGGPGANVLTF.

This clonotype was observed at least ten times. The rearrangement uses TRBV10-2 and TRBJ2-7, with TRBD2 as a possible D gene (5 bases). Trimming cost V 3 bases and J 0 bases, with 6 bases left between them. The CDR3 covers 13 residues. CDR1 WSHSY and CDR2 SAAADI come from the germline V gene. The CDR3 DNA reads TGCGCCAGCAGTGACGACTACTCCTACGAGCAGTACTTC. It is translated as CASSDDYSYEQYF.

This clonotype was seen ten or more times. The rearrangement uses TRBV7-2 and TRBJ1-2; D remains unclear. CDR3 length: 14 residues. V lost 2 bases and J 8 bases, leaving 15 bases between the germline ends. Germline CDR1 is SGHTA and CDR2 is FQGNSA. CDR3 in amino acids: CASSLIGRRRGYTF. The CDR3 nucleotides read TGTGCCAGCAGCTTAATTGGCAGGCGGAGGGGCTACACCTTC. The whole variable domain, remainder taken from reference TRBV7-2 and TRBJ1-2, is GAGVSQSPSNKVTEKGKDVELRCDPISGHTALYWYRQSLGQGLEFLIYFQGNSAPDKSGLPSDRFSAERTGGSVSTLTIQRTQQEDSAVYLCASSLIGRRRGYTFGSGTRLTVV.

This clonotype was counted at least ten times. CDR3 nucleotides: TGTGCCAGCAGTTTAGCGGGGGCCAACGTCCTGACTTTC. Amino acids: CASSLAGANVLTF. V and J are TRBV12-3 or TRBV12-4 and TRBJ2-6; D is uncertain. Trimming cost V 0 bases and J 4 bases, with 1 base left between them. The CDR3 is 13 residues long.

The chain recombines TRBV7-2 with TRBJ2-5; TRBD1 or TRBD2 may be the D gene (6 bases each). The CDR3 consists of 14 residues. Trimming removed 3 bases at V and 4 bases at J, with 12 bases between. CDR1 and CDR2 from the germline V gene are SGHTA and FQGNSA. CDR3 loop: CASSFPPGAETQYF. DNA of the CDR3: TGTGCCAGCAGCTTCCCTCCGGGGGCAGAGACCCAGTACTTC. Combining the CDR3 with reference TRBV7-2 and TRBJ2-5 gives the whole variable domain GAGVSQSPSNKVTEKGKDVELRCDPISGHTALYWYRQSLGQGLEFLIYFQGNSAPDKSGLPSDRFSAERTGGSVSTLTIQRTQQEDSAVYLCASSFPPGAETQYFGPGTRLLVL.

The J gene is TRBJ2-7, the V gene TRBV15, with TRBD2 matching 8 bases. Germline-derived CDR1 and CDR2 are LNHNV and YYDKDF (reference sequence). The CDR3 covers 15 residues. V trimming: 0 bases; J trimming: 2 bases; junction bases outside the gene matches: 3. This CDR3 reads CATSRDNGRAYEQYF. The CDR3 DNA is TGTGCCACCAGCAGAGATAACGGGAGGGCCTACGAGCAGTACTTC.

In the case of this clonotype: A much larger clone differs from this one at a single base, so this may be a read error. This chain links TRBV6-1 with TRBJ2-3, with D possibly being TRBD2 (5 bases). Trimming left V 8 bases short and J 6 bases short, with 12 bases between. CDR1 is MNHNS, CDR2 SASEGT, per germline. The CDR3 consists of 12 residues. The CDR3 DNA sequence: TGTGCCAGCCGAGGGTCACCGGATACGCAGTATTTT. This gives the protein CASRGSPDTQYF.

This rearrangement joins TRBV20-1 to TRBJ2-2; 8 nucleotides match TRBD2. Trimming cost V 3 bases and J 6 bases; bases outside gene matches: 9. Germline CDR1 reads DFQATT; CDR2 reads SNEGSKA (reference sequence). The CDR3 runs 15 residues. The CDR3 coding sequence is TGCAGTGCTAGCCTTCGCGGGAGGTCTTCCGGGGAGCTGTTTTTT. It codes for CSASLRGRSSGELFF.

The chain has TRBV10-3 and TRBJ2-5, with TRBD1 as a possible D gene (5 bases). Deletions cut 8 bases from V and 2 bases from J, with 12 bases between. The CDR3 extends over 13 amino acids. Germline V gene lookup returns CDR1 ENHRY and CDR2 SYGVKD. CDR3 sequence reads: CAIQAGRQETQYF. In DNA form, the CDR3 reads TGTGCCATCCAAGCAGGGCGGCAAGAGACCCAGTACTTC.

The J gene is TRBJ2-3, the V gene TRBV7-2; 11 positions agree with TRBD2. J gave up 6 bases and V 11 bases, and 10 bases lay outside the gene matches. Per germline, CDR1 SGHTA and CDR2 FQGNSA. This CDR3 region has 14 residues. In DNA, the CDR3 is TGTGCCTGGAGTCTAGCGGGGGGACGGGATACGCAGTATTTT. It codes for CAWSLAGGRDTQYF.

This clonotype was counted many times. The V and J genes are TRBV7-9 and TRBJ2-7, with D possibly being TRBD1 (5 bases). V was clipped by 5 bases and J by 0 bases, with 11 bases between them. The CDR3 sequence is 14 residues long. The V gene's germline CDR1 is SEHNR and CDR2 FQNEAQ (reference sequence). This chain's CDR3 is CASSTGRLSYEQYF. CDR3 nucleotides: TGTGCCAGCAGCACAGGAAGGCTCTCCTACGAGCAGTACTTC.

This clonotype has only one observation. The CDR3 DNA reads as TGTGCCACCAGCTACGACAGCCTCTATGGCTACACCTTC. It encodes CATSYDSLYGYTF. The chain combines TRBV15 with TRBJ1-2; a weak D match, TRBD1 (5 bases). The CDR3 totals 13 residues. Germline V gene sequence: CDR1 LNHNV, CDR2 YYDKDF (reference sequence). The ends were cut back, 5 bases at V and 4 bases at J, with 11 bases in the middle.

This clonotype has ten or more counts. The gene calls are TRBV12-3 or TRBV12-4 and TRBJ1-1; 8 nucleotides match TRBD1. CDR3 size: 14 residues. V lost 5 bases and J lost 4; bases outside the gene matches: 6. The CDR3 is CASSPGQVLTEAFF. CDR3 nucleotides: TGTGCCAGCAGTCCGGGACAGGTACTCACTGAAGCTTTCTTT.

The rearrangement uses TRBV20-1 and TRBJ2-7, with 11 bases fitting TRBD2. In germline, CDR1 is DFQATT, CDR2 SNEGSKA (reference sequence). Trimming cost V 0 bases and J 4 bases; bases outside gene matches: 5. The CDR3 totals 15 residues. CDR3 amino acids: CSARDLLAGGYEQYF. The CDR3 bases are TGCAGTGCTAGAGATCTGCTAGCGGGAGGATACGAGCAGTACTTC.

In this sample, this clonotype turned up many times. The chain carries TRBV10-3 and TRBJ2-2; D may be TRBD2 (6 bases). The V end was cut by 7 bases, the J end by 11 bases, with 11 bases between. This CDR3 has 11 residues. Germline lookup yields CDR1 ENHRY and CDR2 SYGVKD. This chain's CDR3 is CAIKGGEELFF. CDR3 DNA: TGTGCCATCAAAGGAGGGGAAGAGCTGTTTTTT.

Remarks on this clonotype: A much larger clone differs by one base, so this may be a read error. The missing conserved phenylalanine or tryptophan at the end of this CDR3 makes a read error likely. The chain employs TRBV6-4 and TRBJ2-7, with 7 nucleotides matching TRBD2. This CDR3 has 14 residues. From germline, CDR1 is MRHNA and CDR2 SNTAGT. After removal of 5 bases from V and 0 bases from J, the junction contained 4 bases not matched to a gene. CDR3 amino acids: CASSPSGTSYEQYY. CDR3 bases: TGTGCCAGCAGTCCCAGCGGGACCTCCTACGAGCAGTACTAC.

Remarks on this clonotype: The conserved final phenylalanine or tryptophan is absent from the CDR3, which likely points to a read error. This CDR3 reads CASSLSGRARYEQYL. The DNA of the CDR3 is TGTGCCAGCAGCTTGAGCGGGAGGGCCAGATACGAGCAGTACCTC. The V gene is TRBV5-1, the J gene TRBJ2-7; 10 nucleotides align to TRBD2. The CDR3 is 15 residues long. Germline CDR1 reads SGHRS; CDR2 reads YFSETQ.

This clonotype was found a few times. V gene TRBV20-1 combines with J gene TRBJ2-2; TRBD2 aligns across 7 bases. Germline CDR1 reads DFQATT; CDR2 reads SNEGSKA (reference sequence). The CDR3 runs 16 residues. V shed 0 bases, J shed 7 bases, and the junction held 11 bases outside the gene matches. CDR3 sequence reads: CSARDLGGSRIGELFF. The CDR3 DNA reads TGCAGTGCTAGAGATTTGGGCGGGAGCAGGATCGGGGAGCTGTTTTTT.